The rows below give T cell receptor beta chains drawn from one sample of a study of cytotoxic CD8 clonotypes in ibrutinib-treated CLL. Only in-frame clones appear in the TCRdb table, and some are missing; sequencing was by immunoSEQ multiplex PCR. The data hold roughly 250,000 clones, with less than 75% observed a single time. The material sequenced was PBMCs, taken after 24 months of ibrutinib treatment. The source of these receptors is a human donor with chronic lymphocytic leukemia. Both conserved end residues are part of each CDR3.

j_call: TRBJ2-7
v_call: TRBV19
cdr3_aa: CASSETNEDEQYF

j_call: TRBJ2-4
v_call: TRBV7-9
cdr3_aa: CASSPTGSIAKNIQYF

j_call: TRBJ2-5
v_call: TRBV5-6
cdr3_aa: CASSLVVTEKLQETQYF

j_call: TRBJ1-1
v_call: TRBV27
cdr3_aa: CASSQGQANTEAFF

j_call: TRBJ2-7
v_call: TRBV6-6
cdr3_aa: CATRTGIYEQYF

j_call: TRBJ1-3
v_call: TRBV29-1
cdr3_aa: CSVEDWTASSGNTIYF

j_call: TRBJ2-3
v_call: TRBV5-1
cdr3_aa: CASSLEGGSADTQYF

j_call: TRBJ2-1
v_call: TRBV2
cdr3_aa: CASSAGTVFF

j_call: TRBJ2-2
v_call: TRBV30
cdr3_aa: CAWTPTTGELFF

j_call: TRBJ1-4
v_call: TRBV6-5
cdr3_aa: CASSRQGATNEKLFF

j_call: TRBJ2-7
v_call: TRBV7-2
cdr3_aa: CASSLVLYEQYF

j_call: TRBJ2-7
v_call: TRBV7-2
cdr3_aa: CASSPQGDLDTYEQYF

j_call: TRBJ1-4
v_call: TRBV6-5
cdr3_aa: CASSYRTAEKLFF

j_call: TRBJ1-1
v_call: TRBV27
cdr3_aa: CASSSPSRTEAFF

j_call: TRBJ2-1
v_call: TRBV2
cdr3_aa: CASSEWTYNEQFF

j_call: TRBJ1-1
v_call: TRBV6-5
cdr3_aa: CASSSGGLGDTEAFF

j_call: TRBJ1-4
v_call: TRBV6-5
cdr3_aa: CASRRTTGTNEKLFF

j_call: TRBJ2-5
v_call: TRBV14
cdr3_aa: CASSQVVLGETQYF

j_call: TRBJ2-3
v_call: TRBV7-2
cdr3_aa: CASSLAGGGFLDTQYF

j_call: TRBJ2-7
v_call: TRBV27
cdr3_aa: CASSFTSYPSSYEQYF

j_call: TRBJ2-2
v_call: TRBV7-9
cdr3_aa: CASSSQWEQGANTGELFF

j_call: TRBJ1-3
v_call: TRBV11-2
cdr3_aa: CASRDVRGHSGNTIYF